This note documents a single TCR beta chain sequence. Its antigen is unknown. One base away there is no much larger clone; base qualities are not given. Genomic DNA was extracted from sorted cells for sequencing of the TCRbeta CDR3 region. TCRbeta CDR3 regions were sequenced using the immunoSEQ Assay. Drawn from immuneACCESS, this table holds only the in-frame rearrangements with V and J called that TCRdb kept. Clones are partly lost; checked studies trace under half to an unresolved V gene and leave the rest unexplained. Recorded for this sample are 80,000 to 100,000 clones; about nine tenths of them occurred a single time. The ten most abundant clones make up under 2% of the sample. This record belongs to a study of OX40 agonist ivuxolimab in advanced cancers. Study-wide context: Ivuxolimab, which targeted the costimulatory receptor OX40 (CD134), was an agonistic, fully human IgG2 monoclonal antibody. Patients were allowed to have had prior anti-PD-1, anti-PD-L1 or anti-CTLA-4 therapy, and approximately 40% of the dose-escalation patients had been treated with checkpoint inhibitors. Three dose-escalation patients achieved partial responses, one with hepatocellular carcinoma and two with cutaneous melanoma. Intravenous ivuxolimab was administered to patients every 2 weeks at six dose levels: 0.01, 0.1, 0.3, 1.5, 3 and 10 mg/kg. The paper describes the monotherapy dose-escalation part (N of about 54 patients) of the phase I trial of ivuxolimab. Peripheral TCRbeta sequencing aimed to test whether ivuxolimab altered TCR sequence diversity and caused clonal T-cell expansion. Of the approximately 50 dose-escalation patients, hepatocellular carcinoma was present in about 20, melanoma in around 15, renal cell carcinoma in 9 and head and neck cancer in 9. The dose-escalation cohort was around 84% male with a mean age of 60 years, ranging from 23 to 79. What the research found in general, with its limitations: In partial responders in the 0.1-3.0 mg/kg groups, normalized peripheral clonal expansion was found to be among the lowest, especially among CD8+ T cells. At doses from 0.1 to 3.0 mg/kg, clonal expansion was seen in both CD4+ and CD8+ blood T cells between baseline and week 6. The antigen specificity of the peripheral T cells that underwent clonal expansion was not determined. After ivuxolimab, expanded clones were on average more numerous among CD8+ T cells than among CD4+ T cells. Low levels of normalized T-cell clonal expansion were also seen in some nonresponding patients.

Patients with autoimmune disease history or receiving systemic immunosuppression were excluded from the trial. Peripheral blood for TCR sequencing was collected from all dose cohorts at baseline, on cycle 4 day 1, and on cycle 7 day 1. The samples were taken from a phase I, first-in-human, multicenter, open-label dose-escalation trial of ivuxolimab. Adults with locally advanced or metastatic melanoma, renal cell, hepatocellular, or head and neck squamous cell carcinoma were enrolled in the trial. Before TCR sequencing, CD4+ T cells and CD8+ T cells were sorted from peripheral blood as separate populations. In the germline V gene, CDR1 corresponds to KGHSH and CDR2 to LQKENI. From the cysteine up to the phenylalanine, the CDR3 has a length of 13 residues. Only CDR3 DNA remains: 39 bases, in frame from the first base. Trimming takes 4 bases off V and 6 bases off J; junction bases not matched to a gene: 3.

Sequences were derived from CD4+ or CD8+ T cells sorted from blood, sampled in a trial of the OX40 agonist ivuxolimab. The rearrangement joined TRBV18 to TRBJ1-5; 7 bases in between match TRBD1. This clonotype was obtained from an adult with an advanced solid tumor such as melanoma, head and neck, liver or kidney cancer. The bases read TGTGCCAGCTCACTTGACAGGGCTCAGCCCCAGCATTTT. Translated, it gives CASSLDRAQPQHF.